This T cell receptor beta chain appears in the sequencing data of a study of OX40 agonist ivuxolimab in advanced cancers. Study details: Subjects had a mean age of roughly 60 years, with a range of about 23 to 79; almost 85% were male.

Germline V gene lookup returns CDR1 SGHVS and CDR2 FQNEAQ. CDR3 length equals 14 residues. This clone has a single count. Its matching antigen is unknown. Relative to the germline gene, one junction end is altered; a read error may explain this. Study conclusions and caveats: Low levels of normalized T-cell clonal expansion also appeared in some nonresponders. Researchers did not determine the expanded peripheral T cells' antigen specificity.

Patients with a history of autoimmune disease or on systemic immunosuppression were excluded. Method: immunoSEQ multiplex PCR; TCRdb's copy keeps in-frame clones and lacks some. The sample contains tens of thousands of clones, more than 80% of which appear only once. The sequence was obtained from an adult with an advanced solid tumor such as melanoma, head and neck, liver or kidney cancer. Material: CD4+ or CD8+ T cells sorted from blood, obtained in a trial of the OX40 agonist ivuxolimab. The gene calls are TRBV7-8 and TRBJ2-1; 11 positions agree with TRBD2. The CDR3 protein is CASSLAGGFNEQFF. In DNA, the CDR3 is TGTGCCAGCAGCCTAGCGGGAGGCTTCAATGAGCAGTTCTTC. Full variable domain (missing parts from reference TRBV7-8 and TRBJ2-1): GAGVSQSPRYKVAKRGQDVALRCDPISGHVSLFWYQQALGQGPEFLTYFQNEAQLDKSGLPSDRFFAERPEGSVSTLKIQRTQQEDSAVYLCASSLAGGFNEQFFGPGTRLTVL.